These T cell receptor beta chains were read from a single sample in a study of shared clonotypes between healthy human individuals. Assay used: immunoSEQ multiplex PCR; TCRdb lists only in-frame clones, some missing. The table lists about 380,000 clones, approximately 97% of them singletons. The sequenced material came from memory CD8+ T cells sorted from blood. Every receptor here comes from a man under 40 in good health. The CDR3 runs from the conserved cysteine through the conserved F or W. The D gene is left open where the match is weak. Clone size appears in some rows only: once, few, many, or a class for an expanded clone.

V: TRBV5-4
D: .
size: .
J: TRBJ1-5
CDR3: CASSKGGDGNQPQHF
DNA: TGTGCCAGCAGCAAGGGAGGGGACGGCAATCAGCCCCAGCATTTT

V: TRBV6-5
D: TRBD2
size: .
J: TRBJ2-2
CDR3: CASSYATSGRAGELFF
DNA: TGTGCCAGCAGTTATGCGACTAGCGGGAGGGCCGGGGAGCTGTTTTTT

V: TRBV28
D: .
size: .
J: TRBJ2-7
CDR3: CASSLGDSLYEQYF
DNA: TGTGCCAGCAGTTTAGGGGATTCCCTCTACGAGCAGTACTTC

V: TRBV30
D: .
size: .
J: TRBJ2-5
CDR3: CACPQETQYF
DNA: TGTGCCTGCCCCCAAGAGACCCAGTACTTC

V: TRBV7-9
D: .
size: .
J: TRBJ2-5
CDR3: CASSLQNGETQYF
DNA: TGTGCCAGCAGCCTTCAAAATGGGGAGACCCAGTACTTC

V: TRBV27
D: .
size: .
J: TRBJ2-3
CDR3: CASSFLAVGVSDTQYF
DNA: TGTGCCAGCAGTTTTTTGGCGGTAGGAGTCTCAGATACGCAGTATTTT

V: TRBV10-3
D: .
size: .
J: TRBJ1-2
CDR3: CAISVLPRNYGYTF
DNA: TGTGCCATCAGTGTTCTCCCCAGGAACTATGGCTACACCTTC

V: TRBV27
D: .
size: .
J: TRBJ1-1
CDR3: CASSSLTTGSVNTEAFF
DNA: TGTGCCAGCAGTTCCCTTACTACAGGGTCTGTGAACACTGAAGCTTTCTTT

V: TRBV28
D: .
size: .
J: TRBJ2-5
CDR3: CASRSQETQYF
DNA: TGTGCCAGCAGATCGCAAGAGACCCAGTACTTC

V: TRBV19
D: .
size: .
J: TRBJ2-7
CDR3: CASSKDRVSYEQYF
DNA: TGTGCCAGTAGTAAGGACCGCGTGAGCTACGAGCAGTACTTC

V: TRBV6-1
D: .
size: .
J: TRBJ2-7
CDR3: CASSEALRDPAYEQYF
DNA: TGTGCCAGCAGTGAAGCGCTTCGGGACCCTGCCTACGAGCAGTACTTC

V: TRBV29-1
D: TRBD2
size: .
J: TRBJ2-7
CDR3: CSGGVTSGISYEQYF
DNA: TGCAGCGGGGGGGTGACTAGCGGGATAAGCTACGAGCAGTACTTC

V: TRBV10-3
D: TRBD2
size: .
J: TRBJ2-3
CDR3: CAISLSSGGSTDTQYF
DNA: TGTGCCATCAGCCTCTCTAGCGGGGGTAGCACAGATACGCAGTATTTT

V: TRBV5-1
D: TRBD2
size: once
J: TRBJ2-2
CDR3: CASSLLAGAGELFF
DNA: TGCGCCAGCAGCTTGCTAGCGGGAGCCGGGGAGCTGTTTTTT

V: TRBV19
D: .
size: once
J: TRBJ2-1
CDR3: CASSIDLLGLPNEQFF
DNA: TGTGCCAGTAGTATAGATCTTTTGGGACTGCCGAATGAGCAGTTCTTC

V: TRBV30
D: TRBD2
size: .
J: TRBJ2-3
CDR3: CAWSRTSGTDTQYF
DNA: TGTGCCTGGAGTCGGACTAGCGGGACAGATACGCAGTATTTT

V: TRBV19
D: TRBD1
size: .
J: TRBJ2-7
CDR3: CASRGQSSYEQYF
DNA: TGTGCCAGCCGGGGACAGAGCTCCTACGAGCAGTACTTC

V: TRBV30
D: .
size: .
J: TRBJ2-7
CDR3: CAWSVLNEQYF
DNA: TGTGCCTGGAGTGTATTGAACGAGCAGTACTTC

V: TRBV6-4
D: .
size: .
J: TRBJ2-6
CDR3: CASSDGWSGANVLTF
DNA: TGTGCCAGCAGTGACGGGTGGTCTGGGGCCAACGTCCTGACTTTC

V: TRBV7-2
D: .
size: .
J: TRBJ1-3
CDR3: CASSLTRGGDTIYF
DNA: TGTGCCAGCAGCCTTACAAGGGGGGGGGACACCATATATTTT

V: TRBV5-6
D: .
size: .
J: TRBJ1-1
CDR3: CASSRNTEAFF
DNA: TGTGCCAGCAGCCGGAACACTGAAGCTTTCTTT

V: TRBV5-6
D: .
size: .
J: TRBJ2-3
CDR3: CASSLPDGAGFTDTQYF
DNA: TGTGCCAGCAGCCTACCGGACGGTGCCGGGTTCACAGATACGCAGTATTTT

V: TRBV6-1
D: TRBD1
size: .
J: TRBJ2-4
CDR3: CASRERDRVKNIQYF
DNA: TGTGCCAGCAGGGAAAGAGACAGGGTAAAAAACATTCAGTACTTC

V: TRBV30
D: .
size: .
J: TRBJ2-7
CDR3: CAWRQGSYEQYF
DNA: TGTGCCTGGAGGCAGGGGTCCTACGAGCAGTACTTC

V: TRBV5-1
D: TRBD2
size: once
J: TRBJ2-2
CDR3: CASSSWTSSSGELFF
DNA: TGCGCCAGCAGCTCCTGGACTAGCTCTTCTGGGGAGCTGTTTTTT

V: TRBV10-3
D: .
size: .
J: TRBJ2-7
CDR3: CAISDSIYEQYF
DNA: TGTGCCATCAGTGACAGCATCTACGAGCAGTACTTC

V: TRBV6-5
D: .
size: .
J: TRBJ2-7
CDR3: CASSSPPEQYF
DNA: TGTGCCAGCAGTTCCCCCCCCGAGCAGTACTTC

V: TRBV7-6
D: .
size: .
J: TRBJ2-7
CDR3: CASSLASRGVYEQYF
DNA: TGTGCCAGCAGCTTAGCGTCTCGCGGGGTGTACGAGCAGTACTTC

V: TRBV30
D: TRBD1
size: .
J: TRBJ2-1
CDR3: CAWSVQGLAEQFF
DNA: TGTGCCTGGAGTGTACAGGGGCTAGCCGAGCAGTTCTTC

V: TRBV5-1
D: TRBD1
size: .
J: TRBJ2-2
CDR3: CASSSATGAGELFF
DNA: TGCGCCAGCAGCTCCGCAACAGGGGCCGGGGAGCTGTTTTTT

V: TRBV5-1
D: TRBD1
size: .
J: TRBJ1-5
CDR3: CASSLTGGNQPQHF
DNA: TGCGCCAGCAGCCTGACAGGGGGCAATCAGCCCCAGCATTTT

V: TRBV5-8
D: .
size: .
J: TRBJ1-5
CDR3: CASSPGTFNQPQHF
DNA: TGTGCCAGCAGCCCAGGAACCTTCAATCAGCCCCAGCATTTT

V: TRBV14
D: .
size: .
J: TRBJ2-7
CDR3: CASSQWGNPYEQYF
DNA: TGTGCCAGCAGCCAATGGGGAAATCCCTACGAGCAGTACTTC

V: TRBV18
D: .
size: once
J: TRBJ2-3
CDR3: CASSSEVSPDTQYF
DNA: TGTGCCAGCTCGTCTGAGGTCTCCCCGGATACGCAGTATTTT

V: TRBV2
D: .
size: .
J: TRBJ1-3
CDR3: CASSERFRGNTIYF
DNA: TGTGCCAGCAGTGAACGGTTCCGTGGAAACACCATATATTTT

V: TRBV28
D: TRBD1
size: .
J: TRBJ2-5
CDR3: CASSYYRGPSQETQYF
DNA: TGTGCCAGCAGTTACTACAGGGGCCCGTCCCAAGAGACCCAGTACTTC

V: TRBV4-1
D: .
size: .
J: TRBJ2-7
CDR3: CASSQENPRYYEQYF
DNA: TGCGCCAGCAGCCAAGAAAATCCGCGTTACTACGAGCAGTACTTC

V: TRBV4-2
D: .
size: once
J: TRBJ2-2
CDR3: CASSQESAGELFF
DNA: TGTGCCAGCAGCCAAGAAAGCGCCGGGGAGCTGTTTTTT

V: TRBV19
D: TRBD1
size: .
J: TRBJ2-3
CDR3: CASSDRGRTDTQYF
DNA: TGTGCCAGCTCTGACAGGGGGCGCACAGATACGCAGTATTTT

V: TRBV7-2
D: TRBD1
size: .
J: TRBJ2-1
CDR3: CASRPRGRRNEQFF
DNA: TGTGCCAGCAGACCCAGGGGGCGCAGGAATGAGCAGTTCTTC

V: TRBV2
D: TRBD1
size: .
J: TRBJ2-2
CDR3: CASTTGTANTGELFF
DNA: TGTGCCAGCACAACCGGGACAGCCAACACCGGGGAGCTGTTTTTT

V: TRBV11-1
D: .
size: once
J: TRBJ1-2
CDR3: CASSLDRWAVGYTF
DNA: TGTGCCAGCAGCTTGGATAGGTGGGCGGTTGGCTACACCTTC

V: TRBV28
D: TRBD2
size: .
J: TRBJ2-4
CDR3: CASTLAGGNKNIQYF
DNA: TGTGCCAGCACACTAGCGGGAGGGAACAAAAACATTCAGTACTTC

V: TRBV30
D: TRBD2
size: .
J: TRBJ2-1
CDR3: CAWSGGLAGDNEQFF
DNA: TGTGCCTGGAGTGGGGGACTAGCGGGAGACAATGAGCAGTTCTTC

V: TRBV5-1
D: .
size: .
J: TRBJ2-3
CDR3: CASSTGTGSFTDTQYF
DNA: TGCGCCAGCAGCACAGGTACGGGGTCCTTCACAGATACGCAGTATTTT

V: TRBV2
D: TRBD2
size: .
J: TRBJ2-3
CDR3: CASSGGLEVADTQYF
DNA: TGTGCCAGCAGTGGCGGACTAGAGGTCGCAGATACGCAGTATTTT